In terms of frequency, the clone carrying this T cell receptor beta chain is medium-sized. This sample is part of a study of CD8 T cells in cerebrospinal fluid in Alzheimer's disease. TCRdb reprocessed the 10x single-cell sequencing reads and stores each CDR3 protein as one record, lacking DNA. The sample data list more than 1,000 distinct CDR3 sequences. The germline V gene encodes CDR1 LGHNA and CDR2 YSLEER. The CDR3 runs to 16 residues. J is TRBJ2-7 and V is TRBV4-3; TCRdb calls TRBD2, which cannot be checked without DNA. Sequencing used cerebrospinal fluid. This clonotype was sampled from a human donor with mild cognitive impairment. The CDR3 loop is CASSQDWTSANYEQYF.